A selection of T cell receptor beta chains follows, all from one sample in a study of T cell responses to AZD1222 COVID-19 vaccine. Only in-frame clones appear in the TCRdb table, and some are missing; sequencing was by immunoSEQ multiplex PCR. The sample carries around 120,000 clones, 88% recorded once. The sequenced sample was peripheral blood, obtained 28 days after the second AZD1222 dose. The origin of the receptors is an adult who received the AZD1222 COVID-19 vaccine. CDR3s include the opening cysteine and the closing phenylalanine or tryptophan.

v_gene,j_gene,CDR3aa
TRBV18,TRBJ1-5,CASSRTGVRGNQPQHF
TRBV5-8,TRBJ1-5,CASSLRTGTDQPQHF
TRBV6-2/TRBV6-3,TRBJ2-7,CASSYPGGSRYEQYF
TRBV19,TRBJ2-5,CASSIREGTQYF
TRBV28,TRBJ1-5,CASSPEDRVSNQPQHF
TRBV27,TRBJ2-1,CASSSLAGGFNEQFF
TRBV7-6,TRBJ2-3,CASSLGSSGGYSTDTQYF
TRBV9,TRBJ2-7,CASSVAQGAYEQYF
TRBV7-9,TRBJ2-5,CASSLAVGVGETQYF
TRBV19,TRBJ2-2,CASSIEGANTGELFF
TRBV11-2,TRBJ2-3,CASSRTSGGLGTDTQYF
TRBV3-1/TRBV3-2,TRBJ2-2,CASTGGSNTGELFF
TRBV5-1,TRBJ1-2,CASSLAMGNYGYTF
TRBV6-2/TRBV6-3,TRBJ2-1,CASSIAGRYNEQFF
TRBV18,TRBJ1-3,CASSPRGNSGNTIYF
TRBV18,TRBJ2-1,CASSPLLGTSGGAHEQFF
TRBV28,TRBJ2-1,CATWSPNEQFF
TRBV5-1,TRBJ2-7,CASSLASSGSGPLYKEQYF
TRBV5-6,TRBJ1-3,CASSRTAYSGNTIYF
TRBV6-1,TRBJ1-5,CASSEAGGVGQPQHF
TRBV6-2/TRBV6-3,TRBJ2-3,CASSRRRGTDTQYF
TRBV18,TRBJ2-7,CASSPRPGTSYSSSYEQYF
TRBV7-8,TRBJ1-1,CASSPRYRNTEAFF
TRBV19,TRBJ1-5,CASSIEGGGIQPQHF
TRBV6-5,TRBJ2-1,CASSSGQGGSQFF
TRBV13,TRBJ1-1,CASSRRIHTEAFF
TRBV4-3,TRBJ2-7,CASSQEDSGSEQYF
TRBV4-1,TRBJ2-2,CASSRGGPSGELFF
TRBV5-6,TRBJ1-2,CASSLLRGSHYTF
TRBV7-9,TRBJ1-6,CASSLAGGNSPLHF
TRBV11-2,TRBJ2-5,CASSLQALETQYF
TRBV9,TRBJ1-2,CASSVAPDRAVPSYGYTF
TRBV4-3,TRBJ1-2,CASSQAPYYGYTF
TRBV6-6,TRBJ1-5,CASSLAGGDQPQHF
TRBV9,TRBJ1-5,CASSVGSNQPQHF
TRBV7-8,TRBJ2-5,CASSLGGLAGRGSQETQYF
TRBV12-3/TRBV12-4,TRBJ2-5,CASSFLAGETQYF
TRBV28,TRBJ2-2,CASAGGRITGELFF
TRBV11-3,TRBJ1-4,CASSSTGEKLFF
TRBV6-6,TRBJ2-7,CASSHRTEPGEQYF
TRBV13,TRBJ2-7,CASRGGGGGTYEQYF
TRBV11-2,TRBJ1-1,CASSPTTGVNTEAFF
TRBV6-5,TRBJ2-7,CASSPRTESYEQYF
TRBV18,TRBJ2-5,CASSKGVGETQYF
TRBV30,TRBJ1-5,CAWSVQGEPQHF
TRBV2,TRBJ1-4,CASKPAGSEKLFF
TRBV7-2,TRBJ2-3,CASSLRPRLAGGTQDTQYF
TRBV27,TRBJ1-4,CASSLSGLGVTTNEKLFF